The rows below give T cell receptor beta chains drawn from one sample of a study of post-analysis software for immune sequencing data. TCRdb recomputed calls from the PCR reads with MiXCR, one row per CDR3 protein. The sample has approximately 730,000 distinct CDR3 sequences, less than 35% seen once. Sequencing was performed on blood. Receptor source: a girl aged 10-17 years with multiple sclerosis. CDR3s include the opening cysteine and the closing phenylalanine or tryptophan. A D gene is named only where the DNA matches it firmly. Not all rows give a size; the values are once, few, many and, for expanded clones, a class.

>TRBV2|.|TRBJ2-1|TRBD2
CASSLLAGLGEQFF
TGTGCCAGCAGTTTACTAGCGGGACTGGGTGAGCAGTTCTTC
>TRBV9|.|TRBJ2-1|.
CASSAGLYSYNERFF
TGTGCCAGCAGCGCCGGCCTTTACTCCTACAATGAGCGGTTCTTC
>TRBV10-3|few|TRBJ1-3|TRBD1
CAINDRGGNTIYF
TGTGCCATCAATGACAGGGGTGGAAACACCATATATTTT
>TRBV12-3/TRBV12-4|.|TRBJ1-1|.
CASSGTLNTEAFF
TGTGCCAGCAGCGGTACACTGAACACTGAAGCTTTCTTT
>TRBV6-6|few|TRBJ2-1|.
CASSQTLGGSYNEQFF
TGTGCCAGCAGTCAAACACTAGGGGGCTCCTACAATGAGCAGTTCTTC
>TRBV20-1|.|TRBJ2-5|.
CSATLDGETQYF
TGCAGTGCCACTCTTGATGGAGAGACCCAGTACTTC
>TRBV7-8|.|TRBJ2-4|.
CASSFWERAAKNIQYF
TGTGCCAGCAGCTTTTGGGAAAGGGCGGCCAAAAACATTCAGTACTTC
>TRBV7-2|few|TRBJ2-7|.
CASSLGYGPYYEQYF
TGTGCCAGCAGCTTAGGATATGGGCCCTACTACGAGCAGTACTTC
>TRBV5-4|.|TRBJ2-5|TRBD1
CASSKTDRGLETQYF
TGTGCCAGCAGCAAGACGGACAGGGGGCTAGAGACCCAGTACTTC
>TRBV28|.|TRBJ2-4|TRBD1
CASREPTGESKNIQYF
TGTGCCAGCAGAGAGCCGACAGGGGAGTCCAAAAACATTCAGTACTTC
>TRBV27|few|TRBJ1-2|TRBD1
CASRFLTGTGEEYGYTF
TGTGCCAGCCGATTCCTTACCGGGACAGGGGAGGAATATGGCTACACCTTC
>TRBV7-6|.|TRBJ2-6|TRBD1
CASSPFGPIGGPGANVLTF
TGTGCCAGCAGCCCCTTTGGGCCGATAGGGGGCCCTGGGGCCAACGTCCTGACTTTC
>TRBV20-1|.|TRBJ1-5|TRBD1
CSAHIPVTGPEFGNQPQHF
TGCAGTGCTCACATCCCGGTGACAGGGCCCGAATTTGGCAATCAGCCCCAGCATTTT
>TRBV9|.|TRBJ2-3|TRBD2
CASSPRTAGGTDTQYF
TGTGCCAGCAGCCCCCGGACGGCGGGAGGCACAGATACGCAGTATTTT
>TRBV14|few|TRBJ2-7|.
CASSRLLGNEQYF
TGTGCCAGCAGCCGGCTGTTGGGAAACGAGCAGTACTTC
>TRBV4-3|.|TRBJ2-7|.
CASSQFHRSSYKQYF
TGCGCCAGCAGCCAGTTCCACCGGAGCTCCTACAAGCAGTACTTC
>TRBV6-2/TRBV6-3|once|TRBJ2-1|.
CASNQGGRYEQFF
TGTGCCAGCAACCAGGGGGGCCGGTATGAGCAGTTCTTC
>TRBV29-1|many|TRBJ2-7|.
CSVVWAISYEQYF
TGCAGCGTTGTGTGGGCAATCTCCTACGAGCAGTACTTC
>TRBV5-4|.|TRBJ2-5|.
CASGTGTQDPQYF
TGTGCCAGCGGAACAGGAACCCAAGACCCCCAGTACTTC
>TRBV7-9|.|TRBJ2-7|.
CASSSDGGNEQYF
TGTGCCAGCAGTAGCGACGGTGGCAATGAGCAGTACTTC
>TRBV29-1|many|TRBJ2-7|TRBD2
CSAQASGYYEQYF
TGCAGCGCCCAGGCTAGCGGTTACTACGAGCAGTACTTC
>TRBV10-3|.|TRBJ2-1|TRBD2
CAIREREGYNEQFF
TGTGCCATCCGTGAGCGGGAGGGCTACAATGAGCAGTTCTTC
>TRBV20-1|once|TRBJ1-1|.
CSARPPGTVNTEAFF
TGCAGTGCTAGACCCCCCGGCACTGTGAACACTGAAGCTTTCTTT
>TRBV5-1|few|TRBJ2-5|.
CASSSYRQEQETQYF
TGCGCCAGCAGCTCATACAGACAGGAGCAAGAGACCCAGTACTTC
>TRBV5-1|.|TRBJ2-5|TRBD1
CASRTGTGKYQETQYF
TGCGCCAGCAGAACCGGGACAGGGAAATACCAAGAGACCCAGTACTTC
>TRBV7-9|.|TRBJ2-1|TRBD2
CASSDDDSGDPGGNEQFF
TGTGCCAGCAGCGACGACGATAGCGGGGACCCGGGGGGCAATGAGCAGTTCTTC
>TRBV29-1|few|TRBJ1-2|.
CSVGHTGGSTF
TGCAGCGTGGGACATACTGGAGGGTCCACCTTC
>TRBV10-3|few|TRBJ2-1|TRBD2
CATLAGGPNNEQFF
TGTGCCACACTAGCGGGGGGGCCCAACAATGAGCAGTTCTTC
>TRBV5-1|.|TRBJ2-7|TRBD2
CASSFGPSGRADEQYF
TGCGCCAGCAGCTTCGGGCCTAGCGGGAGGGCGGACGAGCAGTACTTC
>TRBV12-3/TRBV12-4|many|TRBJ1-1|TRBD1
CASRGDRGNTEAFF
TGTGCCAGCAGGGGGGACAGGGGGAACACTGAAGCTTTCTTT
>TRBV28|.|TRBJ2-1|.
CASRSTVGYNEQFF
TGTGCCAGCAGATCCACGGTGGGCTACAATGAGCAGTTCTTC